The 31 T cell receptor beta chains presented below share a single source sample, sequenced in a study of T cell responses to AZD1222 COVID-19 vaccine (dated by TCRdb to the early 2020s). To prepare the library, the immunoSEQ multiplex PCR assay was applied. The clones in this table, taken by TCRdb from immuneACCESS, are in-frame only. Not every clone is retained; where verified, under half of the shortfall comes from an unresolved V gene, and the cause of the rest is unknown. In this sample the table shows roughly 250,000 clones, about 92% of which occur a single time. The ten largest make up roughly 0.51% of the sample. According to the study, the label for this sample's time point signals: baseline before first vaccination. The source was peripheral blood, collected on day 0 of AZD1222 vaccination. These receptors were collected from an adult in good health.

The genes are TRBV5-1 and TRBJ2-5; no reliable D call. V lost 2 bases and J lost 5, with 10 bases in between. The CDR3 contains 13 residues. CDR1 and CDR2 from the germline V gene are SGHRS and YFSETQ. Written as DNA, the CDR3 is TGCGCCAGCAGCTTAAACAGATTGGAGACCCAGTACTTC. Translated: CASSLNRLETQYF.

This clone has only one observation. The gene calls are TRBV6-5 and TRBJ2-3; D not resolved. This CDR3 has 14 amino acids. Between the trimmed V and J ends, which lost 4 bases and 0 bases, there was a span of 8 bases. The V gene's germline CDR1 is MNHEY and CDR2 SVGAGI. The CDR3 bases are TGTGCCAGCAGTTTCAGACCTAGCACAGATACGCAGTATTTT. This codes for CASSFRPSTDTQYF.

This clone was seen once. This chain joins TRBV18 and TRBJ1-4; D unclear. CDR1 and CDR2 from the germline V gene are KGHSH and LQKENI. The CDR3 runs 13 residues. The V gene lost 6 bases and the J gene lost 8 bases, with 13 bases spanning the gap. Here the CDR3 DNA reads TGTGCCAGCTCCCGGACCCAGGAGGAAAAACTGTTTTTT. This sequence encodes CASSRTQEEKLFF.

The CDR3 DNA reads as TGCGCCAGCAGCTTAGAAGGGGACTATGGCTACACCTTC. This gives the protein CASSLEGDYGYTF. This sequence joins TRBV5-1 and TRBJ1-2, with D possibly matching TRBD1 (5 bases). The V end was cut by 2 bases, the J end by 3 bases, with 8 bases between. Germline lookup yields CDR1 SGHRS and CDR2 YFSETQ. This CDR3 comprises 13 residues.

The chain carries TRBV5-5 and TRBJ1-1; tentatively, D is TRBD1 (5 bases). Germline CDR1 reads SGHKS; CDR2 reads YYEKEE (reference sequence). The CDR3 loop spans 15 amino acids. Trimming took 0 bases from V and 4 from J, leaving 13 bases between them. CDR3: CASSLVAGRGTEAFF. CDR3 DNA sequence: TGTGCCAGCAGCTTGGTTGCGGGGAGGGGCACTGAAGCTTTCTTT.

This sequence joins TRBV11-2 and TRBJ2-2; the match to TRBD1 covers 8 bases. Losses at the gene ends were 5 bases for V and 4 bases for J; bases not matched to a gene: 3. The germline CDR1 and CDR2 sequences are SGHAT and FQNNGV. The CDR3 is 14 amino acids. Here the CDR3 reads CASSRDRSTGELFF. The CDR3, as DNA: TGTGCCAGCAGCCGGGACAGGTCCACCGGGGAGCTGTTTTTT.

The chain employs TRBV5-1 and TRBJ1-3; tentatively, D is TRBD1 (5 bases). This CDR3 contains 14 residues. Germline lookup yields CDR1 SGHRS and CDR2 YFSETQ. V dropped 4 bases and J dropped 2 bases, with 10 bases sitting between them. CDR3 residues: CASSNQGTGNTIYF. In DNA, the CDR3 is TGCGCCAGCAGCAATCAGGGAACTGGAAACACCATATATTTT. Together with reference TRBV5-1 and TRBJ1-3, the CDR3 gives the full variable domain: KAGVTQTPRYLIKTRGQQVTLSCSPISGHRSVSWYQQTPGQGLQFLFEYFSETQRNKGNFPGRFSGRQFSNSRSEMNVSTLELGDSALYLCASSNQGTGNTIYFGEGSWLTVV.

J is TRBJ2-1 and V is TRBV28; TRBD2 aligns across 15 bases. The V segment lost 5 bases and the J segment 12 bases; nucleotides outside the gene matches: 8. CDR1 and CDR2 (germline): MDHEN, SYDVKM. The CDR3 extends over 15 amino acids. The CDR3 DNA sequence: TGTGCCAGCAGTAAAACCGGGACTAGCGGGGGGCCGCAGTTCTTC. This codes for CASSKTGTSGGPQFF.

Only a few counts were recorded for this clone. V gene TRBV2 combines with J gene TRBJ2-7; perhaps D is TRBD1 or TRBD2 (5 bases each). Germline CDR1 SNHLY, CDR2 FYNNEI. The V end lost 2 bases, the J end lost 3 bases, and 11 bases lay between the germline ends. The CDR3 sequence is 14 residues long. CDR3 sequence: CASSEQGSDYEQYF. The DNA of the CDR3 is TGTGCCAGCAGTGAACAGGGTAGCGACTACGAGCAGTACTTC.

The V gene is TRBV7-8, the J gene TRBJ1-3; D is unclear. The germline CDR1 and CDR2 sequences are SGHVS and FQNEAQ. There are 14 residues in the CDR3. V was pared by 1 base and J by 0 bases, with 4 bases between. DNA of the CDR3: TGTGCCAGCAGCTTAGTCGTCTCTGGAAACACCATATATTTT. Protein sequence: CASSLVVSGNTIYF. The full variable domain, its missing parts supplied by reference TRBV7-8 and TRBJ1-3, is GAGVSQSPRYKVAKRGQDVALRCDPISGHVSLFWYQQALGQGPEFLTYFQNEAQLDKSGLPSDRFFAERPEGSVSTLKIQRTQQEDSAVYLCASSLVVSGNTIYFGEGSWLTVV.

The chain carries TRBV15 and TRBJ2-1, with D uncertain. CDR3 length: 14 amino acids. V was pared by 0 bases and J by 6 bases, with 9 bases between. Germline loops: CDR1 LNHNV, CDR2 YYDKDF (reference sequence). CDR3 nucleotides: TGTGCCACCAGCAGAGATCCGTTGCGCAATGAGCAGTTCTTC. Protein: CATSRDPLRNEQFF. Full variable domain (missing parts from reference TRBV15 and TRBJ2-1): DAMVIQNPRYQVTQFGKPVTLSCSQTLNHNVMYWYQQKSSQAPKLLFHYYDKDFNNEADTPDNFQSRRPNTSFCFLDIRSPGLGDTAMYLCATSRDPLRNEQFFGPGTRLTVL.

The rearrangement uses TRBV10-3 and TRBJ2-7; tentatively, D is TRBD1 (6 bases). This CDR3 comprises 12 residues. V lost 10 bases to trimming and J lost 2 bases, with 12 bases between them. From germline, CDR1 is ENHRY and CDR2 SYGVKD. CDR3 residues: CATRDTAYEQYF. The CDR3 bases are TGTGCCACTCGGGACACGGCCTACGAGCAGTACTTC.

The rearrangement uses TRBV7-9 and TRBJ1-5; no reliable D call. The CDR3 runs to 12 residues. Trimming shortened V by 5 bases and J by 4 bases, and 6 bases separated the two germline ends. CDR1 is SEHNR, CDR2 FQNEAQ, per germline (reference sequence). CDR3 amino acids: CASSQGNQPQHF. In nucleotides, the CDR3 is TGTGCCAGCAGCCAAGGGAATCAGCCCCAGCATTTT.

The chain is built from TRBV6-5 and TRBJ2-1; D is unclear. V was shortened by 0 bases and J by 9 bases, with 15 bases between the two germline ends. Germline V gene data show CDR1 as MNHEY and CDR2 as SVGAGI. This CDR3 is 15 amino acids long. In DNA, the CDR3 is TGTGCCAGCAGTTACTCGTCAGGAGTAGGTGGTGAGCAGTTCTTC. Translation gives CASSYSSGVGGEQFF.

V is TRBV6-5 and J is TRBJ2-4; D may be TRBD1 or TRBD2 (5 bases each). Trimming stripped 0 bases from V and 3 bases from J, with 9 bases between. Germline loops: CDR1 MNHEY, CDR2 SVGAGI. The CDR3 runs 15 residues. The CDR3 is CASSYSPRGKNIQYF. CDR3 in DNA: TGTGCCAGCAGTTACTCACCGAGGGGCAAAAACATTCAGTACTTC.

CDR3 sequence reads: CASSLAGPWHEQFF. The CDR3 region has the DNA TGTGCCAGCAGCTTAGCGGGCCCCTGGCATGAGCAGTTCTTC. The chain links TRBV7-2 to TRBJ2-1, with D unresolved. Germline V lookup: CDR1 SGHTA, CDR2 FQGNSA. CDR3 length: 14 amino acids. V lost 0 bases, J lost 8 bases, and 11 bases lay in between.

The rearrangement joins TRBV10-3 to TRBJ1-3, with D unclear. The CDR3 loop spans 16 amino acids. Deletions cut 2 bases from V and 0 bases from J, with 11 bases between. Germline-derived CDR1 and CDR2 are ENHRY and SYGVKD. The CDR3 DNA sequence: TGTGCCATCAGTGAGAGCCGCACGAACTCTGGAAACACCATATATTTT. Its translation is CAISESRTNSGNTIYF.

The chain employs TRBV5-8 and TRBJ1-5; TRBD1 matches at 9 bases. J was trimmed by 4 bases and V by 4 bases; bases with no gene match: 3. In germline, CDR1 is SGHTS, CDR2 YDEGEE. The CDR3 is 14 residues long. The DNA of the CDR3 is TGTGCCAGCAGCGCGGACAGGGGAAATCAGCCCCAGCATTTT. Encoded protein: CASSADRGNQPQHF.

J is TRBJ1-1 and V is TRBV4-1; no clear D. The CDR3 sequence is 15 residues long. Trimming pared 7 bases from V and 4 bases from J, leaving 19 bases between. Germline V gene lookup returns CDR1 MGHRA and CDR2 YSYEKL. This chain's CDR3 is CASKGLWRPFTEAFF. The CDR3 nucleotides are TGCGCCAGCAAGGGCCTTTGGAGGCCCTTCACTGAAGCTTTCTTT.

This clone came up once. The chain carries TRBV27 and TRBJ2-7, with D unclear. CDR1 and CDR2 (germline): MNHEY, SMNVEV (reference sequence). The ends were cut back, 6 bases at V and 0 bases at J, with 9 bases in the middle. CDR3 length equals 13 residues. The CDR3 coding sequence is TGTGCCAGCAGCCCCGCCCCCTCCTACGAGCAGTACTTC. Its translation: CASSPAPSYEQYF.

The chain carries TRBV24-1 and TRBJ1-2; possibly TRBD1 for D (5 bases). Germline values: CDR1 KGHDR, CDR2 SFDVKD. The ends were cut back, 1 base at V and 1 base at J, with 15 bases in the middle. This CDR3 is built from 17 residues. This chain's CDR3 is CATSDFPGMQGNYGYTF. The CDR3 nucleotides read TGTGCCACCAGTGATTTCCCCGGGATGCAGGGTAACTATGGCTACACCTTC.

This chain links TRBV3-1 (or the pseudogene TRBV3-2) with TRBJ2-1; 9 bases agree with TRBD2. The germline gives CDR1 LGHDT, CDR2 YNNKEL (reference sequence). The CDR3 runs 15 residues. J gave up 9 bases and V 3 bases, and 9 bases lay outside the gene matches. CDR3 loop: CASSHGGGAIGEQFF. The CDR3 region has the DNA TGTGCCAGCAGCCACGGCGGGGGGGCAATCGGTGAGCAGTTCTTC.

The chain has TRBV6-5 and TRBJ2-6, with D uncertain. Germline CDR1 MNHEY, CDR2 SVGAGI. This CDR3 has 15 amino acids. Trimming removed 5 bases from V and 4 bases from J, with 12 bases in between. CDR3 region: CASSNRGRGANVLTF. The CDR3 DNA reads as TGTGCCAGCAGTAACCGCGGCCGGGGGGCCAACGTCCTGACTTTC.

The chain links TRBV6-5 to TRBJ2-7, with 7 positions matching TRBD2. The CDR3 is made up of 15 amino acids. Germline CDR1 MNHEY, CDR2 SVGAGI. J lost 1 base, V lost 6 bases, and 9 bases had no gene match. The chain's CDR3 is CASSSGGEGSYEQYF. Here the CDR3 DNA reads TGTGCCAGCAGCTCTGGGGGGGAGGGGTCCTACGAGCAGTACTTC.

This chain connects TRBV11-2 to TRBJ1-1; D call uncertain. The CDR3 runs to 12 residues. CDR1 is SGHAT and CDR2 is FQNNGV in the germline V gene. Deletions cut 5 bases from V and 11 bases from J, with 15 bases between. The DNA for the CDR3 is TGTGCCAGCAGCCAGAGGGTCGGTGGTGCTTTCTTT. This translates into CASSQRVGGAFF.

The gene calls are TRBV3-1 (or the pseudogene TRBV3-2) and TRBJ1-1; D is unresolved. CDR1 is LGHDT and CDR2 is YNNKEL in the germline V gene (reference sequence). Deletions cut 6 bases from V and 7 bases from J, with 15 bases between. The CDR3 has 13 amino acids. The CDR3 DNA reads TGTGCCAGCAGACAGACACCCGAGGGTGAAGCTTTCTTT. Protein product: CASRQTPEGEAFF.

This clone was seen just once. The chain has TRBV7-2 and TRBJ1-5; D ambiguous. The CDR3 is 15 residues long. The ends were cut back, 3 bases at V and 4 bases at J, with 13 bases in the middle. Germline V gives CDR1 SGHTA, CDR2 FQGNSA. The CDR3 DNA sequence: TGTGCCAGCAGCTTCGGTCCGGGTCCAAATCAGCCCCAGCATTTT. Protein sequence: CASSFGPGPNQPQHF.

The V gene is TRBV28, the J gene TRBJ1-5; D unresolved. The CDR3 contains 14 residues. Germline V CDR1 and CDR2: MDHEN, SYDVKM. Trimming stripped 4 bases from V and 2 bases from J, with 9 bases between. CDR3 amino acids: CASSSQRGNQPQHF. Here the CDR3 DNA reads TGTGCCAGCAGTTCCCAGCGAGGCAATCAGCCCCAGCATTTT.

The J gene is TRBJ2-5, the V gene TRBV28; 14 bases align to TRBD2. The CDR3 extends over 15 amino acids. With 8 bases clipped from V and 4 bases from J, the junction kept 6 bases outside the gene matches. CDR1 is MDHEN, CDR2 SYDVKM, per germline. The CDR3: CASLGLAGGTETQYF. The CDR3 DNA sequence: TGTGCCAGCCTCGGACTAGCGGGGGGCACAGAGACCCAGTACTTC. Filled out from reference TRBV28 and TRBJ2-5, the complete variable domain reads DVKVTQSSRYLVKRTGEKVFLECVQDMDHENMFWYRQDPGLGLRLIYFSYDVKMKEKGDIPEGYSVSREKKERFSLILESASTNQTSMYLCASLGLAGGTETQYFGPGTRLLVL.

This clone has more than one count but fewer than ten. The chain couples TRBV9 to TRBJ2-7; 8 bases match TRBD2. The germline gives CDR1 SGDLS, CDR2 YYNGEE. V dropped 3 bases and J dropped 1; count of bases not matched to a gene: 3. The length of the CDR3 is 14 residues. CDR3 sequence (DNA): TGTGCCAGCAGCGCTCGGGGGGGTTCCTACGAGCAGTACTTC. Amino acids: CASSARGGSYEQYF.

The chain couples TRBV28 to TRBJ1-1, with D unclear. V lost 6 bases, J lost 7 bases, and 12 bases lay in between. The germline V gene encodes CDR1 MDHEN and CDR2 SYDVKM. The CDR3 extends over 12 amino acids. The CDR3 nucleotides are TGTGCCAGCAGCTCCCATAGATATGAAGCTTTCTTT. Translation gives CASSSHRYEAFF.